This T cell receptor beta chain was sequenced during a study of regulatory T cells in long-lasting Graves disease. Libraries of TCR beta came from iRepertoire HTBI primers plus Arm-PCR of CDR3 regions. TCRdb passed the multiplex PCR reads through MiXCR, listing each CDR3 protein once. Found here are 450,000 or so distinct CDR3 sequences, around 21% of them singletons; the top ten hold under 9%. Stated time point: persistent/refractory GD, antithyroid drugs over 5 years with positive TRAb. The authors made the TCR library using RNA they extracted from PBMCs. This clonotype was recorded at least ten times. Its target is not known. Findings and limits, study-wide: Patients whose Graves' disease persisted exhibited lower TCR diversity than those newly diagnosed.

The CDR3 spans 16 residues. Germline V gene sequence: CDR1 SGHAT, CDR2 FQNNGV. Trimming cost V 1 base and J 3 bases; bases outside gene matches: 3. Sample: peripheral blood mononuclear cells (PBMCs), taken when the disease was refractory, from a patient treated with antithyroid drugs. The TCR sequence derives from a female donor with Graves disease. This chain connects TRBV11-2 to TRBJ2-7; 13 nucleotides match TRBD2. The CDR3 nucleotides are TGTGCCAGCAGCTTAGTAGGGACTAGCGGGAACTACGAGCAGTACTTC. Translation gives CASSLVGTSGNYEQYF.